This TCR beta chain was observed in a study of T cell responses to AZD1222 COVID-19 vaccine. The CDR3 is 15 amino acids. Germline V lookup: CDR1 SGHRS, CDR2 YFSETQ. V lost 0 bases to trimming and J lost 3 bases, with 10 bases between them. The table lists this clone with a few counts. This same CDR3 is encoded by further DNA sequences in the sample. Profiled with immunoSEQ multiplex PCR; TCRdb holds only in-frame clones, not every one. The profile shows around 200,000 clones, around 88% of them singletons. The chain employs TRBV5-1 and TRBJ1-5; D is perhaps TRBD1 (5 bases). This receptor was taken from an adult in good health. This specimen consisted of peripheral blood, obtained on day 0 of AZD1222 vaccination. The CDR3 is CASSLDGQPNQPQHF. As DNA, the CDR3 is TGCGCCAGCAGCTTGGATGGACAACCCAATCAGCCCCAGCATTTT. Drawing the rest from reference TRBV5-1 and TRBJ1-5, the complete variable domain is KAGVTQTPRYLIKTRGQQVTLSCSPISGHRSVSWYQQTPGQGLQFLFEYFSETQRNKGNFPGRFSGRQFSNSRSEMNVSTLELGDSALYLCASSLDGQPNQPQHFGDGTRLSIL.